These T cell receptor beta chains were read from a single sample in a study of cytomegalovirus exposure and HLA in healthy donors. Method: immunoSEQ multiplex PCR; TCRdb's copy keeps in-frame clones and lacks some. This table has roughly 170,000 clones, approximately 85% appearing once. Sequencing was carried out using PBMCs. These receptor sequences come from a girl aged 10 to 17 in good health and CMV-seropositive. Each CDR3 is given with its conserved first and last residue. D genes are given only for firm matches.

V: TRBV6-5; D: NA; J: TRBJ2-1; CDR3: CASRRNNEQFF
V: TRBV6-5; D: NA; J: TRBJ1-6; CDR3: CASRWTVYNSPLHF
V: TRBV6-1; D: NA; J: TRBJ1-2; CDR3: CASSQKHRQNYGYTF
V: TRBV11-2; D: TRBD1; J: TRBJ2-7; CDR3: CASRAEDRQIKEQYF
V: TRBV11-2; D: NA; J: TRBJ2-1; CDR3: CASSSHELADEQFF
V: TRBV7-2; D: NA; J: TRBJ2-1; CDR3: CASSQGFSSYNEQFF
V: TRBV2; D: TRBD1; J: TRBJ1-6; CDR3: CASATDRAYNSPLHF
V: TRBV7-9; D: NA; J: TRBJ2-3; CDR3: CASSLNWFSTDTQYF
V: TRBV5-1; D: NA; J: TRBJ1-2; CDR3: CASSLGAAGPYGYTF
V: TRBV6-5; D: TRBD1; J: TRBJ2-7; CDR3: CASSSGTGLAEQYF
V: TRBV4-1; D: NA; J: TRBJ1-1; CDR3: CASSQDRRAEAFF
V: TRBV6-1; D: NA; J: TRBJ1-6; CDR3: CASSGVSTYNSPLHF
V: TRBV10-3; D: TRBD1; J: TRBJ1-6; CDR3: CAISEAGTGYGHSPLHF
V: TRBV29-1; D: NA; J: TRBJ1-1; CDR3: CSVVGHLLEAFF
V: TRBV30; D: NA; J: TRBJ2-7; CDR3: CAWSVQGGGNEQYF
V: TRBV5-1; D: TRBD2; J: TRBJ2-1; CDR3: CASSLGRGGSYNEQFF
V: TRBV6-5; D: NA; J: TRBJ1-1; CDR3: CASIRQANTEAFF
V: TRBV5-5; D: TRBD1; J: TRBJ2-7; CDR3: CASSLGTGMNEQYF
V: TRBV28; D: TRBD1; J: TRBJ1-1; CDR3: CASQGQGNTEAFF
V: TRBV9; D: TRBD2; J: TRBJ2-6; CDR3: CASSPTPGTRSSGANVLTF
V: TRBV19; D: NA; J: TRBJ1-1; CDR3: CASSPASNRGTEAFF
V: TRBV7-9; D: NA; J: TRBJ1-2; CDR3: CASSPGQSPNYGYTF
V: TRBV7-2; D: NA; J: TRBJ2-1; CDR3: CASSLGGINEQFF
V: TRBV15; D: TRBD1; J: TRBJ2-3; CDR3: CATSRDQGWGQGARDTQYF
V: TRBV4-2; D: TRBD2; J: TRBJ2-3; CDR3: CASSLVAGSGGNPDTQYF
V: TRBV15; D: TRBD1; J: TRBJ1-1; CDR3: CATKDRVRTEAFF
V: TRBV7-3; D: NA; J: TRBJ2-1; CDR3: CASSLVVSSYNEQFF
V: TRBV5-4; D: NA; J: TRBJ1-6; CDR3: CASSFQENSPLHF
V: TRBV7-7; D: NA; J: TRBJ1-4; CDR3: CASSSRQGSEKLFF
V: TRBV29-1; D: TRBD1; J: TRBJ1-2; CDR3: CSVNLRDSNYGYTF
V: TRBV27; D: NA; J: TRBJ1-1; CDR3: CASSLAQRNTEAFF
V: TRBV7-2; D: TRBD2; J: TRBJ2-5; CDR3: CASSFGLAAETQYF
V: TRBV18; D: NA; J: TRBJ1-2; CDR3: CASSPSGIEGGYTF
V: TRBV7-9; D: NA; J: TRBJ2-7; CDR3: CASSFSENEQYF
V: TRBV27; D: NA; J: TRBJ1-6; CDR3: CASSEGSSPLHF
V: TRBV5-4; D: NA; J: TRBJ2-1; CDR3: CASSSDSDNEQFF
V: TRBV28; D: NA; J: TRBJ1-5; CDR3: CASTPGGGGWGQPQHF
V: TRBV11-2; D: TRBD2; J: NA; CDR3: CASSWVLAGDTYEQYF
V: TRBV6-5; D: TRBD1; J: TRBJ1-2; CDR3: CASSYYQGDNYGYTF
V: TRBV2; D: TRBD1; J: TRBJ1-1; CDR3: CASRAGGYTEAFF
V: TRBV9; D: TRBD1; J: TRBJ1-2; CDR3: CASGPGQRLYGYTF
V: TRBV30; D: TRBD1; J: TRBJ1-2; CDR3: CAWRTPGQGDYGYTF
V: TRBV5-1; D: TRBD2; J: TRBJ2-5; CDR3: CASSLASGGGETQYF
V: TRBV29-1; D: NA; J: TRBJ2-3; CDR3: CSVQYGGTDTQYF
V: TRBV7-2; D: NA; J: TRBJ2-1; CDR3: CASSTGQTVYNEQFF
V: TRBV19; D: NA; J: TRBJ2-5; CDR3: CASSTLLVGETQYF
V: TRBV18; D: NA; J: TRBJ1-1; CDR3: CASSPPPGNTEAFF
V: TRBV6-5; D: NA; J: TRBJ1-5; CDR3: CASSLQRDRPQHF
V: TRBV6-5; D: NA; J: TRBJ2-5; CDR3: CASRERTPQETQYF
V: TRBV9; D: NA; J: TRBJ1-1; CDR3: CASSVGGVNTEAFF
V: TRBV4-1; D: NA; J: TRBJ2-7; CDR3: CASSSRDTRSYEQYF
V: TRBV4-1; D: TRBD1; J: TRBJ2-7; CDR3: CASSRVGTGYAEQYF
V: TRBV5-4; D: TRBD1; J: TRBJ2-5; CDR3: CASSPTGVQETQYF
V: TRBV18; D: TRBD1; J: TRBJ1-5; CDR3: CASSQQGINQPQHF
V: TRBV5-6; D: NA; J: TRBJ1-5; CDR3: CASSRGTGSNQPQHF